These 14 T cell receptor beta chains share one sample of origin, sequenced in a study of blood T cell repertoires in COVID-19 (dated by TCRdb to between 2020 and 2021). The library was built by means of the immunoSEQ multiplex PCR assay. In its TCRdb copy, this immuneACCESS table keeps in-frame sequences only and misses some clones. Where compared with another copy, unresolved V genes explain less than half of these, and the others have no known cause. This sample holds 70,000 to 95,000 clones; around 94% were observed only once. In total, the top ten clones hold roughly 6.4% of the sample. Specimen: peripheral blood. The origin of the receptors is a woman aged 60-75 years with active COVID-19.

This chain links TRBV24-1 with TRBJ2-7, with 8 bases aligning to TRBD1. The CDR3 spans 16 residues. The V gene's germline CDR1 is KGHDR and CDR2 SFDVKD. J gave up 7 bases and V 4 bases, and 14 bases lay outside the gene matches. The CDR3 spells CATSDALTGVGGEQYF. The DNA of the CDR3 is TGTGCCACCAGTGACGCCTTGACAGGGGTAGGGGGAGAGCAGTACTTC.

A single count supports this clone. For the CDR3, the DNA is TGTGCCAGTAGTATAGATGGAAGGGGGACGGCTGAAGCTTTCTTT. Amino acid sequence: CASSIDGRGTAEAFF. This chain connects TRBV19 to TRBJ1-1; tentatively, D is TRBD1 (6 bases). The CDR3 covers 15 residues. V shed 0 bases and J shed 6 bases, with 14 bases lying between them. The germline CDR1 and CDR2 sequences are LNHDA and SQIVND (reference sequence).

The chain combines TRBV28 with TRBJ2-3; D uncertain. Germline V lookup: CDR1 MDHEN, CDR2 SYDVKM. Trimming shortened V by 1 base and J by 5 bases, and 7 bases separated the two germline ends. This CDR3 region has 13 residues. The CDR3: CASSLSQKDTQYF. As DNA, the CDR3 is TGTGCCAGCAGTTTATCCCAAAAAGATACGCAGTATTTT.

V and J are TRBV15 and TRBJ2-7; 11 bases agree with TRBD2. The CDR3 spans 15 residues. Germline lookup yields CDR1 LNHNV and CDR2 YYDKDF (reference sequence). V was clipped by 0 bases and J by 6 bases; unmatched bases: 4. The CDR3 loop reads CATSRDIAGGREQYF. In nucleotides, the CDR3 is TGTGCCACCAGCAGAGACATAGCGGGAGGGCGCGAGCAGTACTTC.

Comments on this clone: The sample carries other DNA sequences with the same CDR3. The chain joins TRBV2 to TRBJ1-4, with 7 bases fitting TRBD1. Germline V lookup: CDR1 SNHLY, CDR2 FYNNEI. Trimming cost V 5 bases and J 4 bases; bases outside gene matches: 4. The CDR3 length is 14 residues. DNA of the CDR3: TGTGCCAGCAGTCGGGACAGAAATAATGAAAAACTGTTTTTT. It translates to CASSRDRNNEKLFF.

This rearrangement joins TRBV11-2 to TRBJ1-2; tentatively, D is TRBD1 (5 bases). The CDR3 has 13 amino acids. V was cut by 5 bases and J by 4 bases, with 11 bases left in between. CDR1 and CDR2 (germline): SGHAT, FQNNGV. The CDR3 spells CASSQRGGYGYTF. The CDR3 DNA reads TGTGCCAGCAGCCAGAGGGGAGGCTATGGCTACACCTTC.

V usage is TRBV7-2 and J usage is TRBJ2-5; TRBD1 agrees at 9 bases. Per germline, CDR1 SGHTA and CDR2 FQGNSA. The CDR3 is made up of 16 amino acids. The ends lost 1 base at V and 4 bases at J; junction bases unmatched: 7. The CDR3 reads CASSLVGQGFGETQYF. CDR3 in DNA: TGTGCCAGCAGCTTAGTTGGACAGGGGTTCGGAGAGACCCAGTACTTC. The complete variable domain, with remaining parts taken from reference TRBV7-2 and TRBJ2-5, reads GAGVSQSPSNKVTEKGKDVELRCDPISGHTALYWYRQSLGQGLEFLIYFQGNSAPDKSGLPSDRFSAERTGGSVSTLTIQRTQQEDSAVYLCASSLVGQGFGETQYFGPGTRLLVL.

The V and J genes are TRBV12-3 or TRBV12-4 and TRBJ1-2, with D perhaps matching TRBD1 (5 bases). Trimming left V 3 bases short and J 5 bases short, with 10 bases between. The CDR3 loop spans 13 amino acids. CDR3 nucleotides: TGTGCCAGCAGTTTTGCAGGGCCTTATGGCTACACCTTC. Translation gives CASSFAGPYGYTF.

The rearrangement links TRBV6-6 to TRBJ1-5; 10 nucleotides align to TRBD1. This CDR3 has 16 residues. Germline values: CDR1 MNHNY, CDR2 SVGAGI (reference sequence). Unmatched junction bases numbered 5, after V lost 6 bases and J lost 0 bases. This CDR3 is CASSKGQGNSNQPQHF. In nucleotides, the CDR3 is TGTGCCAGCAGCAAGGGACAGGGGAATAGCAATCAGCCCCAGCATTTT.

The J gene is TRBJ2-1, the V gene TRBV6-5; TRBD2 might be the D (6 bases). This CDR3 is 15 amino acids long. Germline assignment: CDR1 MNHEY and CDR2 SVGAGI. Trimming pared 2 bases from V and 10 bases from J, leaving 18 bases between. The CDR3 here is CASSYPNRDFGEQFF. The CDR3 DNA reads TGTGCCAGCAGTTACCCAAACCGGGACTTCGGGGAGCAGTTCTTC.

The CDR3 sequence: CASSHLRTMNTEAFF. The CDR3 bases are TGTGCCAGTAGCCATCTAAGGACAATGAACACTGAAGCTTTCTTT. The rearrangement joins TRBV19 to TRBJ1-1, with D perhaps TRBD1 (5 bases). This CDR3 is built from 15 residues. The V end was cut by 6 bases, the J end by 0 bases, with 14 bases between. Germline CDR1 reads LNHDA; CDR2 reads SQIVND (reference sequence).

The chain combines TRBV30 with TRBJ1-4, with D perhaps matching TRBD1 (5 bases). The CDR3 consists of 12 residues. V gave up 5 bases and J gave up 7 bases, with 11 bases separating them. Per germline, CDR1 GTSNPN and CDR2 SVGIG (reference sequence). CDR3 in amino acids: CAWQGYGEKLFF. The CDR3 DNA reads TGTGCCTGGCAGGGTTATGGTGAAAAACTGTTTTTT.

The gene calls are TRBV6-1 and TRBJ1-6; 8 bases fit TRBD1. This CDR3 is 15 amino acids long. Germline assignment: CDR1 MNHNS and CDR2 SASEGT. The V and J ends lost 1 base and 10 bases, in that order; junction bases with no gene match: 6. The CDR3 bases are TGTGCCAGCAGTGAAGAAGGGACAGGAAGATCACCCCTCCACTTT. Its protein is CASSEEGTGRSPLHF.

This clone was picked up one time. In DNA form, the CDR3 reads TGTGCCAGCAGCAGAACAGGGGGCGAGGGCACTGAAGCTTTCTTT. Encoded protein: CASSRTGGEGTEAFF. The gene calls are TRBV5-6 and TRBJ1-1; 9 positions match TRBD1. The CDR3 consists of 15 residues. V lost 4 bases and J lost 4; bases outside the gene matches: 8. Per germline, CDR1 SGHDT and CDR2 YYEEEE.